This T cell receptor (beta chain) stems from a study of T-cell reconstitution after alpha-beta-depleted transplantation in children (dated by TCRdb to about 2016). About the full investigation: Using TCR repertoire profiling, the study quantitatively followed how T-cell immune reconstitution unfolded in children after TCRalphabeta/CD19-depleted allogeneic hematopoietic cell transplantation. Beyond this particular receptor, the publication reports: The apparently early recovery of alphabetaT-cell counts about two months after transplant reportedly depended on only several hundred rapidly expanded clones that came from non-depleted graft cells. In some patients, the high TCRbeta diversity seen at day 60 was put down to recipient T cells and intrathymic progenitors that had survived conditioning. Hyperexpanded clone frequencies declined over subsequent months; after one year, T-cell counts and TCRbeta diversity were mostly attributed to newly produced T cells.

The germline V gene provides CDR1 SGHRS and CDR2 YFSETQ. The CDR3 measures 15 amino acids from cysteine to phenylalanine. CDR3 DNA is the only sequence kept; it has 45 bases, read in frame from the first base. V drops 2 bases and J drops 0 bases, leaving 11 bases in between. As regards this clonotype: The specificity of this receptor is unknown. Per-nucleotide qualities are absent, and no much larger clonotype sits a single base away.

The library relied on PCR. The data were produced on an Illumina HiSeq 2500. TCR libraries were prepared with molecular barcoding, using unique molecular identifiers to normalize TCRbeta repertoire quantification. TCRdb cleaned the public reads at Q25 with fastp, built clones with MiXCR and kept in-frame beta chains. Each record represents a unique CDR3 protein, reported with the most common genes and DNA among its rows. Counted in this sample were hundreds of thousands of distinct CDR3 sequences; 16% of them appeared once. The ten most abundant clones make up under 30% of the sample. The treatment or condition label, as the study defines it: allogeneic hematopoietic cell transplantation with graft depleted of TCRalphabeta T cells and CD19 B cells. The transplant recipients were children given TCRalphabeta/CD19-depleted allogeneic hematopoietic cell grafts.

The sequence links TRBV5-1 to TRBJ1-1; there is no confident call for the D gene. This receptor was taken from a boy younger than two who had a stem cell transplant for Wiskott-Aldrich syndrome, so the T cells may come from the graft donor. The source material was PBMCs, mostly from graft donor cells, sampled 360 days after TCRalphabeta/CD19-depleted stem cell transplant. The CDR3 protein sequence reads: CASSFRRGLNTEAFF. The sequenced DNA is TGCGCCAGCAGCTTCAGAAGAGGTCTGAACACTGAAGCTTTCTTT.